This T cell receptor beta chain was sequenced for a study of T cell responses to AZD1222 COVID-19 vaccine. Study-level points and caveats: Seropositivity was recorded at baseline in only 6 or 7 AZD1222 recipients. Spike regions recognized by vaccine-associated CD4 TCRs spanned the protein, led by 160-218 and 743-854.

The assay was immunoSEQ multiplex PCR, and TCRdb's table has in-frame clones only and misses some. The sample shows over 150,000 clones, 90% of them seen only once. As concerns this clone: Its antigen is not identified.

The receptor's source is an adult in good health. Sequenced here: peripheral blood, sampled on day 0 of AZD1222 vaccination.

The CDR3 here is CASSQGILYGYTF. In nucleotides, the CDR3 is TGTGCCAGCAGCCAAGGTATCCTCTATGGCTACACCTTC. The chain is built from TRBV3-1 (or the pseudogene TRBV3-2) and TRBJ1-2; no clear D. The CDR3 sequence is 13 residues long. V was pared by 1 base and J by 4 bases, with 7 bases between. The germline CDR1 and CDR2 sequences are LGHDT and YNNKEL (reference sequence).